These 31 T cell receptor beta chains were all obtained from the same sample, sequenced in a study of radiation and T cells in renal cell carcinoma. TCRdb's copy holds only in-frame clones and misses some; the assay was immunoSEQ multiplex PCR. The table has 94,000 or so clones, under 90% seen once; the top ten hold more than 5.5%. Sample time point: baseline pretreatment blood. Documented treatment: 15 Gy SBRT to primary tumor, nephrectomy 4 weeks later. The starting material was blood, obtained from a patient whose treatment included radiotherapy and nephrectomy. Receptors were obtained from a man aged 55 to 70 with renal cell carcinoma.

The chain carries TRBV28 and TRBJ2-6, with TRBD2 matching over 9 bases. The CDR3 sequence is 19 residues long. The V segment lost 2 bases and the J segment 2 bases; nucleotides outside the gene matches: 10. CDR1 MDHEN and CDR2 SYDVKM come from the germline V gene. The CDR3 region is CASSLNVGGRAAGANVLTF. The DNA of the CDR3 is TGTGCCAGCAGTTTAAATGTAGGCGGGAGGGCCGCTGGGGCCAACGTCCTGACTTTC.

V gene TRBV28 combines with J gene TRBJ1-2, with TRBD1 matching 7 bases. The V gene's germline CDR1 is MDHEN and CDR2 SYDVKM. The CDR3 is 13 amino acids. The V segment lost 6 bases and the J segment 2 bases; nucleotides outside the gene matches: 3. The CDR3 sequence is CASRSGQNYGYTF. The CDR3, as DNA: TGTGCCAGCAGGTCGGGACAGAACTATGGCTACACCTTC.

V gene TRBV2 combines with J gene TRBJ1-4; D is unresolved. The CDR3 loop spans 13 amino acids. Germline V gene sequence: CDR1 SNHLY, CDR2 FYNNEI. V lost 8 bases and J lost 7, with 14 bases in between. CDR3 region: CASVRARGEKLFF. CDR3 coding DNA: TGTGCCAGCGTCCGGGCCCGGGGTGAAAAACTGTTTTTT.

This clone showed up just once. The genes are TRBV19 and TRBJ1-5; unclear D gene. The CDR3 has 13 amino acids. The V end lost 7 bases, the J end lost 5 bases, and 12 bases lay between the germline ends. Germline lookup yields CDR1 LNHDA and CDR2 SQIVND (reference sequence). The CDR3 sequence is CASNQDPYQPQHF. The DNA of the CDR3 is TGTGCCAGTAATCAGGACCCTTATCAGCCCCAGCATTTT.

The V gene is TRBV5-5, the J gene TRBJ2-7; D is possibly TRBD1 (6 bases). The CDR3 is made up of 17 amino acids. Germline V gives CDR1 SGHKS, CDR2 YYEKEE (reference sequence). With 0 bases removed from V and 3 bases from J, the gap between germline ends came to 19 bases. The DNA for the CDR3 is TGTGCCAGCAGCTTGGCCGACGGCAGGGGCTTTTACTACGAGCAGTACTTC. As protein: CASSLADGRGFYYEQYF.

The rearrangement links TRBV29-1 to TRBJ2-7, with D unclear. Germline loops: CDR1 SQVTM, CDR2 ANQGSEA. V was cut by 4 bases and J by 7 bases, with 14 bases left in between. The CDR3 has 12 amino acids. The CDR3 protein is CSVGRSMEEQYF. CDR3 bases: TGCAGCGTTGGTAGGAGCATGGAGGAGCAGTACTTC.

This clone was recorded only once. This chain joins TRBV5-1 and TRBJ2-5; 11 bases match TRBD2. This CDR3 contains 17 residues. Losses at the gene ends were 6 bases for V and 2 bases for J; bases not matched to a gene: 12. Germline loops: CDR1 SGHRS, CDR2 YFSETQ. CDR3 in amino acids: CASTRRGTSGLQETQYF. DNA for the CDR3: TGCGCCAGCACCCGTCGCGGGACTAGCGGTCTACAAGAGACCCAGTACTTC.

The chain couples TRBV27 to TRBJ2-3; D call uncertain. Per germline, CDR1 MNHEY and CDR2 SMNVEV (reference sequence). The CDR3 consists of 13 residues. Trimming took off 3 bases at V and 1 base at J, with 5 bases between the two ends. The CDR3 region has the DNA TGTGCCAGCAGTTTGGCCCGCACAGATACGCAGTATTTT. Protein sequence: CASSLARTDTQYF.

V usage is TRBV10-3 and J usage is TRBJ2-1, with D perhaps TRBD1 or TRBD2 (6 bases each). Trimming stripped 4 bases from V and 3 bases from J, with 13 bases between. The CDR3 consists of 15 residues. CDR1 ENHRY and CDR2 SYGVKD come from the germline V gene. The CDR3 nucleotides read TGTGCCATCAGTGTCGGGGGCGGGCTCTACAATGAGCAGTTCTTC. Translation gives CAISVGGGLYNEQFF.

The chain links TRBV7-2 to TRBJ2-5; the D call may be TRBD1 or TRBD2 (6 bases each). Germline CDR1 and CDR2: SGHTA and FQGNSA. The CDR3 spans 15 residues. Trimming left V 3 bases short and J 5 bases short, with 16 bases between. In nucleotides, the CDR3 is TGTGCCAGCAGCTTCGGGGGAGCCGGGGGCGAGACCCAGTACTTC. The encoded protein is CASSFGGAGGETQYF.

This rearrangement joins TRBV5-1 to TRBJ2-2; perhaps TRBD2 as D (6 bases). The CDR3 runs to 15 residues. Germline CDR1 SGHRS, CDR2 YFSETQ. The ends were cut back, 4 bases at V and 1 base at J, with 11 bases in the middle. The CDR3, as DNA: TGCGCCAGCAGCGTGGGACTTCGGAACACCGGGGAGCTGTTTTTT. This gives the protein CASSVGLRNTGELFF.

Remarks on this clone: This specimen includes other DNA sequences encoding the same CDR3. This chain joins TRBV7-9 and TRBJ2-7, with D possibly being TRBD2 (5 bases). V was pared by 5 bases and J by 3 bases, with 11 bases between. Germline V gives CDR1 SEHNR, CDR2 FQNEAQ (reference sequence). The CDR3 spans 13 residues. The CDR3 is CASSPRGSYEQYF. The CDR3 coding sequence is TGTGCCAGCAGCCCCCGGGGAAGCTACGAGCAGTACTTC.

The genes are TRBV30 and TRBJ1-4; 7 bases line up with TRBD1. Losses at the gene ends were 8 bases for V and 6 bases for J; bases not matched to a gene: 6. CDR1 and CDR2 (germline): GTSNPN, SVGIG (reference sequence). The CDR3 is 12 amino acids. Written as DNA, the CDR3 is TGTGCCGGACAAGGGGGCTATGAAAAACTGTTTTTT. Encoded protein: CAGQGGYEKLFF. The full variable domain, rest sourced from reference TRBV30 and TRBJ1-4, is SQTIHQWPATLVQPVGSPLSLECTVEGTSNPNLYWYRQAAGRGLQLLFYSVGIGQISSEVPQNLSASRPQDRQFILSSKKLLLSDSGFYLCAGQGGYEKLFFGSGTQLSVL.

The chain combines TRBV25-1 with TRBJ2-5; D not certain. This CDR3 spans 13 amino acids. From germline, CDR1 is MGHDK and CDR2 SYGVNS. V dropped 1 base and J dropped 7 bases, with 10 bases sitting between them. The CDR3 DNA reads TGTGCCAGCAGTGAATTTGGTTATGGGACCCAGTACTTC. This translates into CASSEFGYGTQYF. Using reference TRBV25-1 and TRBJ2-5 for the parts outside the CDR3, the full variable domain is EADIYQTPRYLVIGTGKKITLECSQTMGHDKMYWYQQDPGMELHLIHYSYGVNSTEKGDLSSESTVSRIRTEHFPLTLESARPSHTSQYLCASSEFGYGTQYFGPGTRLLVL.

This chain uses TRBV10-3 with TRBJ2-7; D tentatively reads TRBD1 or TRBD2 (5 bases each). Trimming shortened V by 3 bases and J by 0 bases, and 12 bases separated the two germline ends. The CDR3 extends over 15 amino acids. Germline V gives CDR1 ENHRY, CDR2 SYGVKD. CDR3 DNA sequence: TGTGCCATCAGTGAAGGGACGGAGAGCTCCTACGAGCAGTACTTC. This gives the protein CAISEGTESSYEQYF.

This chain links TRBV15 with TRBJ2-5; D is unclear. Germline V CDR1 and CDR2: LNHNV, YYDKDF (reference sequence). This CDR3 spans 14 amino acids. V lost 0 bases, J lost 7 bases, and 12 bases lay in between. Here the CDR3 DNA reads TGTGCCACCAGCAGAGATTGGGGTGATGTGACCCAGTACTTC. This codes for CATSRDWGDVTQYF.

The V and J genes are TRBV4-2 and TRBJ2-2; 9 bases line up with TRBD1. This CDR3 spans 15 amino acids. The V segment lost 2 bases and the J segment 5 bases; nucleotides outside the gene matches: 3. CDR1 LGHNA and CDR2 YNFKEQ come from the germline V gene. DNA for the CDR3: TGTGCCAGCAGCCAACGGACAGGGGCAACCGGGGAGCTGTTTTTT. Protein sequence: CASSQRTGATGELFF.

This chain uses TRBV28 with TRBJ2-7; tentative D call: TRBD1 (6 bases). V gave up 5 bases and J gave up 6 bases, with 17 bases separating them. The CDR3 runs 14 residues. In germline, CDR1 is MDHEN, CDR2 SYDVKM. The CDR3 sequence: CASSLSGVTGEQYF. The CDR3 region has the DNA TGTGCCAGCAGTCTCTCAGGGGTAACGGGCGAGCAGTACTTC.

The V and J genes are TRBV25-1 and TRBJ2-5, with D possibly TRBD1 on 7 matching bases. The germline gives CDR1 MGHDK, CDR2 SYGVNS. Trimming removed 3 bases at V and 5 bases at J, with 19 bases between. CDR3 length: 16 amino acids. CDR3: CASSEEVAGGWETQYF. The CDR3 bases are TGTGCCAGCAGTGAGGAGGTCGCAGGGGGGTGGGAGACCCAGTACTTC. Full variable domain (outside the CDR3, taken from reference TRBV25-1 and TRBJ2-5): EADIYQTPRYLVIGTGKKITLECSQTMGHDKMYWYQQDPGMELHLIHYSYGVNSTEKGDLSSESTVSRIRTEHFPLTLESARPSHTSQYLCASSEEVAGGWETQYFGPGTRLLVL.

The J gene is TRBJ2-7, the V gene TRBV27; D is unresolved. Germline CDR1 and CDR2: MNHEY and SMNVEV (reference sequence). V gave up 6 bases and J gave up 3 bases, with 12 bases separating them. CDR3 length equals 13 residues. CDR3 region: CASSRRQDYEQYF. CDR3 sequence (DNA): TGTGCCAGCAGCCGTCGTCAGGACTACGAGCAGTACTTC.

The genes are TRBV2 and TRBJ1-5; 7 bases line up with TRBD1. CDR3 length: 14 amino acids. Losses at the gene ends were 6 bases for V and 6 bases for J; bases not matched to a gene: 8. The germline gives CDR1 SNHLY, CDR2 FYNNEI. CDR3 protein: CASRGGEGAQPQHF. CDR3 bases: TGTGCCAGCAGGGGGGGCGAGGGGGCTCAGCCCCAGCATTTT.

This clone was recorded once. The rearrangement joins TRBV27 to TRBJ1-5, with unresolved D. V was clipped by 2 bases and J by 5 bases, with 7 bases between them. Looked up from germline, CDR1 is MNHEY and CDR2 is SMNVEV (reference sequence). The CDR3 has 13 residues. The CDR3 DNA reads TGTGCCAGCAGTTTAAGAGGCGATCAGCCCCAGCATTTT. The encoded protein is CASSLRGDQPQHF.

The chain has TRBV19 and TRBJ2-1, with D hard to call. Germline CDR1 reads LNHDA; CDR2 reads SQIVND (reference sequence). Trimming pared 0 bases from V and 5 bases from J, leaving 8 bases between. The CDR3 runs to 14 residues. CDR3 residues: CASSIDLGDNEQFF. In DNA, the CDR3 is TGTGCCAGTAGTATAGATCTCGGTGACAATGAGCAGTTCTTC.

This chain links TRBV5-5 with TRBJ1-4; no clear D gene. Germline CDR1 and CDR2: SGHKS and YYEKEE (reference sequence). Trimming took 0 bases from V and 1 from J, leaving 7 bases between them. The CDR3 is 15 amino acids. CDR3 nucleotides: TGTGCCAGCAGCTTGGTTACGGGAACTAATGAAAAACTGTTTTTT. This sequence encodes CASSLVTGTNEKLFF.

There are a few counts of this clone. The J gene is TRBJ1-1, the V gene TRBV25-1; TRBD1 agrees at 7 bases. With 3 bases clipped from V and 6 bases from J, the junction kept 4 bases outside the gene matches. Germline V CDR1 and CDR2: MGHDK, SYGVNS. The CDR3 spans 13 residues. This CDR3 is CASSDRDSSEAFF. The CDR3 DNA is TGTGCCAGCAGTGATCGGGACAGCTCTGAAGCTTTCTTT.

J is TRBJ2-4 and V is TRBV5-6, with 11 bases aligning to TRBD2. The CDR3 is made up of 15 amino acids. CDR1 is SGHDT, CDR2 YYEEEE, per germline. The V gene end was trimmed by 4 bases and the J gene end by 6 bases; junction bases not matched to a gene: 6. CDR3 sequence (DNA): TGTGCCAGCAGCCCCCATACTAGCGGGAGAAACATTCAGTACTTC. Translation: CASSPHTSGRNIQYF. The full variable domain, its missing parts supplied by reference TRBV5-6 and TRBJ2-4, is DAGVTQSPTHLIKTRGQQVTLRCSPKSGHDTVSWYQQALGQGPQFIFQYYEEEERQRGNFPDRFSGHQFPNYSSELNVNALLLGDSALYLCASSPHTSGRNIQYFGAGTRLSVL.

CDR3 in amino acids: CASGLVLTGVSTDTQYF. The CDR3, as DNA: TGTGCTAGTGGTTTGGTACTTACTGGAGTCAGCACAGATACGCAGTATTTT. This chain connects TRBV12-5 to TRBJ2-3; D ambiguous. Germline CDR1 and CDR2: LGHNT and FRNRAP. V was shortened by 0 bases and J by 0 bases, with 13 bases between the two germline ends. The CDR3 consists of 17 residues.

V and J are TRBV7-9 and TRBJ2-1, with 8 bases matching TRBD2. CDR3 length: 15 amino acids. V gave up 5 bases and J gave up 10 bases; unmatched junction bases: 13. Per the germline V gene, CDR1 is SEHNR and CDR2 is FQNEAQ (reference sequence). The DNA of the CDR3 is TGTGCCAGCAGCAACCCCGGGGCGGGAGGTCGGGAGCAGTTCTTC. Its protein product is CASSNPGAGGREQFF.

This chain uses TRBV4-3 with TRBJ2-1; tentatively, D is TRBD1 (5 bases). Germline V gene data show CDR1 as LGHNA and CDR2 as YSLEER. This CDR3 is 14 amino acids long. The V end lost 0 bases, the J end lost 9 bases, and 12 bases lay between the germline ends. CDR3 protein: CASSQDWSGREQFF. The CDR3 DNA reads as TGCGCCAGCAGCCAAGACTGGTCAGGGCGTGAGCAGTTCTTC.

The chain has TRBV28 and TRBJ1-1; D gene unclear. The CDR3 totals 14 residues. V lost 3 bases and J lost 4, with 12 bases in between. CDR1 and CDR2 (germline): MDHEN, SYDVKM. The DNA for the CDR3 is TGTGCCAGCAGTTTTCTTCCGGGCGGCACTGAAGCTTTCTTT. Amino acids: CASSFLPGGTEAFF.

The V call is TRBV6-5, the J call TRBJ1-2; D is ambiguous. The germline V and J ends were trimmed by 6 bases and 4 bases, with 15 bases remaining between them. The CDR3 sequence is 14 residues long. Germline CDR1 reads MNHEY; CDR2 reads SVGAGI. CDR3 DNA sequence: TGTGCCAGCAGCGAGATTGGGGTCGGCTATGGCTACACCTTC. It specifies CASSEIGVGYGYTF.